The 12 T cell receptor beta chains below all came from one sample that was sequenced in a study of blood T cell repertoires in COVID-19. Produced via immunoSEQ multiplex PCR; TCRdb's table is partial and in-frame only. The table shows 130,000 to 150,000 clones, with 70% to 90% occurring only once. Input material: peripheral blood. The receptor source for this set is a man aged 65 to 85 with acute or convalescent COVID-19.

V is TRBV6-5 and J is TRBJ2-1; 9 bases map to TRBD2. Germline V lookup: CDR1 MNHEY, CDR2 SVGAGI. Trimming at V came to 4 bases and at J to 4 bases, leaving 5 bases not matched to a gene. The CDR3 is made up of 15 amino acids. This CDR3 is CASSFSGGPYNEQFF. The CDR3 DNA sequence: TGTGCCAGCAGTTTCAGCGGGGGGCCATACAATGAGCAGTTCTTC.

The rearrangement joins TRBV7-2 to TRBJ1-1; D may be TRBD1 (6 bases). From germline, CDR1 is SGHTA and CDR2 FQGNSA. There are 15 residues in the CDR3. Trimming cost V 5 bases and J 1 base, with 14 bases left between them. CDR3 DNA: TGTGCCAGCAGCCTACAGGGTTGGGGGAACACTGAAGCTTTCTTT. Residues: CASSLQGWGNTEAFF. The complete variable domain, with remaining parts taken from reference TRBV7-2 and TRBJ1-1, reads GAGVSQSPSNKVTEKGKDVELRCDPISGHTALYWYRQSLGQGLEFLIYFQGNSAPDKSGLPSDRFSAERTGGSVSTLTIQRTQQEDSAVYLCASSLQGWGNTEAFFGQGTRLTVV.

This chain connects TRBV27 to TRBJ2-2; 9 positions agree with TRBD2. The junction had 8 bases not matched to a gene; V was cut back by 10 bases and J by 2 bases. CDR3 size: 15 residues. Germline assignment: CDR1 MNHEY and CDR2 SMNVEV (reference sequence). The CDR3 DNA follows: TGTGCCACCACGACTAGCGGAGCCAACACCGGGGAGCTGTTTTTT. This codes for CATTTSGANTGELFF.

This clone has more than one count but fewer than ten. This chain uses TRBV9 with TRBJ2-7; 10 bases align to TRBD2. Germline assignment: CDR1 SGDLS and CDR2 YYNGEE. The CDR3 length is 17 residues. The trim removed 1 base at V and 0 bases at J, leaving 7 bases unmatched. The CDR3: CASSVHGASGSSYEQYF. The DNA of the CDR3 is TGTGCCAGCAGCGTACACGGGGCTAGCGGGAGCTCCTACGAGCAGTACTTC.

As DNA, the CDR3 is TGTGCCAGCAGTGAGGGACAGGGGGAACGTGGCTACACCTTC. Translating gives CASSEGQGERGYTF. The V and J genes are TRBV6-6 and TRBJ1-2; 11 nucleotides agree with TRBD1. J was trimmed by 7 bases and V by 5 bases; bases with no gene match: 6. Germline V CDR1 and CDR2: MNHNY, SVGAGI (reference sequence). The CDR3 sequence is 14 residues long.

V gene TRBV2 combines with J gene TRBJ2-1, with a possible D match to TRBD2 (6 bases). Per germline, CDR1 SNHLY and CDR2 FYNNEI. CDR3 length: 15 residues. V shed 2 bases and J shed 4 bases, with 12 bases lying between them. CDR3 nucleotide sequence: TGTGCCAGCAGTGAACGGGGGACCACATACAATGAGCAGTTCTTC. This translates into CASSERGTTYNEQFF.

CDR3 sequence (DNA): TGTGCCAGCAGCTTACAAGGGGCCGGTGGCTACACCTTC. The encoded protein is CASSLQGAGGYTF. The rearrangement uses TRBV7-9 and TRBJ1-2; D possibly corresponds to TRBD1 (5 bases). From germline, CDR1 is SEHNR and CDR2 FQNEAQ (reference sequence). The CDR3 loop spans 13 amino acids. V was trimmed by 2 bases and J by 7 bases, leaving 11 bases between them. The variable domain in full, with the rest retrieved from reference TRBV7-9 and TRBJ1-2, is DTGVSQNPRHKITKRGQNVTFRCDPISEHNRLYWYRQTLGQGPEFLTYFQNEAQLEKSRLLSDRFSAERPKGSFSTLEIQRTEQGDSAMYLCASSLQGAGGYTFGSGTRLTVV.

The chain carries TRBV5-8 and TRBJ2-1, with 7 positions matching TRBD1. CDR1 SGHTS and CDR2 YDEGEE come from the germline V gene. The CDR3 consists of 15 residues. V shed 0 bases and J 1 base; nucleotides not matched to a gene: 1. The chain's CDR3 is CASSLETGSYNEQFF. CDR3 DNA sequence: TGTGCCAGCAGCTTGGAGACAGGGTCCTACAATGAGCAGTTCTTC.

This clone was found once. This chain links TRBV7-2 with TRBJ1-1, with TRBD1 matching over 8 bases. The CDR3 runs to 15 residues. V lost 0 bases and J lost 9; bases outside the gene matches: 9. CDR1 and CDR2 from the germline V gene are SGHTA and FQGNSA. The CDR3 protein is CASSLADRVVRQAFF. CDR3 bases: TGTGCCAGCAGCTTAGCGGACAGGGTCGTGCGTCAAGCTTTCTTT.

The rearrangement links TRBV5-1 to TRBJ2-2; D possibly corresponds to TRBD2 (5 bases). The germline CDR1 and CDR2 sequences are SGHRS and YFSETQ. This CDR3 spans 15 amino acids. V gave up 4 bases and J gave up 2 bases, with 12 bases separating them. CDR3 DNA: TGCGCCAGCAGCCTCCCGGCGGGCAACACCGGGGAGCTGTTTTTT. Protein product: CASSLPAGNTGELFF.

The V call is TRBV5-4, the J call TRBJ1-2, with 9 bases fitting TRBD1. The CDR3 is 14 amino acids. V dropped 0 bases and J dropped 5; count of bases not matched to a gene: 2. Germline-derived CDR1 and CDR2 are SGHNT and YYREEE (reference sequence). The CDR3 DNA sequence: TGTGCCAGCAGCTTGGTGGGACAGGGTTATGGCTACACCTTC. Translated, it gives CASSLVGQGYGYTF. Together with reference TRBV5-4 and TRBJ1-2, the CDR3 gives the full variable domain: ETGVTQSPTHLIKTRGQQVTLRCSSQSGHNTVSWYQQALGQGPQFIFQYYREEENGRGNFPPRFSGLQFPNYSSELNVNALELDDSALYLCASSLVGQGYGYTFGSGTRLTVV.

The chain carries TRBV27 and TRBJ1-1, with 9 bases lining up with TRBD1. The germline gives CDR1 MNHEY, CDR2 SMNVEV (reference sequence). The V gene end was trimmed by 5 bases and the J gene end by 11 bases; junction bases not matched to a gene: 15. CDR3 length: 15 amino acids. CDR3 coding DNA: TGTGCCAGCAGTCGACCGGGACAGGGAGGAATTGGCGCTTTCTTT. Amino acid sequence: CASSRPGQGGIGAFF.